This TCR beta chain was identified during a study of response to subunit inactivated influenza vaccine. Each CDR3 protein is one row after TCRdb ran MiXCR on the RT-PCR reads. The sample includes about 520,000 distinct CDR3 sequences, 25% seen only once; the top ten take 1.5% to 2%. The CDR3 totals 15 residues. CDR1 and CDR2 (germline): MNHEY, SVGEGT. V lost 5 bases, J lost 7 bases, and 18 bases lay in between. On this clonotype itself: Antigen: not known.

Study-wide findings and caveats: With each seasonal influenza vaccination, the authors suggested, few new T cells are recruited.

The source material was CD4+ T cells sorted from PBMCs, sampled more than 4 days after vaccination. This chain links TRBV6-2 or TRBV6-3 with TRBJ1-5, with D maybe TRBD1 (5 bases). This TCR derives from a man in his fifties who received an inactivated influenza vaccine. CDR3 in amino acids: CASSRRDRRGQPQHF. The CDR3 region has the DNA TGTGCCAGCAGTCGGCGCGACAGACGGGGACAGCCCCAGCATTTT.